Sequencing of this T cell receptor beta chain was carried out in a study of T-cell memory formation after mild COVID-19. Across the whole study: For the most part, TCR clusters were specific to one donor. Study observations and caveats: Shrinking CD4+ clones were chiefly CM and EM; CD8+ ones were chiefly EMRA. The authors did not confirm SARS-CoV-2 specificity of second-wave clones peaking day 37.

V lost 5 bases to trimming and J lost 7 bases, with 11 bases between them. The length of the CDR3 is 12 residues. Looked up from germline, CDR1 is MNHEY and CDR2 is SVGEGT. Constant-segment primers were used for 5'RACE, and the resulting TCR alpha and TCR beta cDNA libraries carried sample barcodes and UMIs. TCRdb fed the 5' RACE reads into MiXCR, producing one record per CDR3 protein. This table has about 500,000 distinct CDR3 sequences, around 21% appearing once. Comment on this clonotype: Its antigen is undetermined.

Sequences were obtained from PBMCs or a T cell subset sorted from them (not recorded which). This receptor was identified in an adult woman who had mild COVID-19 (a few samples of this study predate the infection). Cell type and time point are not known. V is TRBV6-2 or TRBV6-3 and J is TRBJ2-5; D might be TRBD2 (5 bases). The CDR3 DNA is TGTGCCAGCAGTGAGAACCGGGGGACCCAGTACTTC. This translates into CASSENRGTQYF.